The 24 T cell receptor beta chains below all came from one sample that was sequenced in a study of T cells after yellow fever vaccination. In TCRdb, the 5' RACE reads were re-called with MiXCR into one record per CDR3 protein. The data contain a few hundred thousand distinct CDR3 sequences, approximately 10% of them singletons. The sequencing used CD4+ T cells sorted from PBMCs, collected 5 days after the yellow fever booster vaccination. The receptors were gathered from a young man who received the YFV17D yellow fever vaccine.

This clonotype came up a few times. V and J are TRBV4-3 and TRBJ1-6; 8 bases fit TRBD1. CDR3 length: 15 amino acids. Germline V lookup: CDR1 LGHNA, CDR2 YSLEER. Trimming took 4 bases from V and 7 from J; bases not matched to a gene: 6. The CDR3 loop reads CASSRLAGGNSPLHF. CDR3 nucleotides: TGCGCCAGCAGCCGACTAGCAGGGGGCAATTCACCCCTCCACTTT.

The chain links TRBV7-2 to TRBJ2-3; 7 bases agree with TRBD2. Looked up from germline, CDR1 is SGHTA and CDR2 is FQGNSA. The J segment lost 0 bases and the V segment lost 6 bases, leaving 15 bases of the junction unmatched. The CDR3 has 18 residues. The CDR3 region has the DNA TGTGCCAGCAGGCCGGGACTAACTACGTTCACTAGCACAGATACGCAGTATTTT. This gives the protein CASRPGLTTFTSTDTQYF.

This chain links TRBV7-6 with TRBJ2-7; D gene unclear. Trimming removed 9 bases from V and 5 bases from J, with 14 bases in between. Germline CDR1 SGHVS, CDR2 FNYEAQ. This CDR3 comprises 12 residues. As DNA, the CDR3 is TGTGCCAGTCGGCTGATGCCCGACGAGCAGTACTTC. Protein product: CASRLMPDEQYF.

The chain joins TRBV24-1 to TRBJ1-2, with no clear D. CDR3 length: 14 residues. Germline-derived CDR1 and CDR2 are KGHDR and SFDVKD. Between the trimmed V and J ends, which lost 2 bases and 1 base, there was a span of 7 bases. CDR3: CATSDSTDNYGYTF. In DNA, the CDR3 is TGTGCCACCAGTGATTCCACGGATAACTATGGCTACACCTTC.

This clonotype was observed at least ten times. This chain connects TRBV15 to TRBJ2-5; the D call may be TRBD1 or TRBD2 (5 bases each). Deletions cut 0 bases from V and 4 bases from J, with 18 bases between. The CDR3 consists of 17 residues. Germline CDR1 reads LNHNV; CDR2 reads YYDKDF (reference sequence). The CDR3 DNA reads as TGTGCCACCAGCAGAGATCGGGCCGGTTCTGGGGGAGAGACCCAGTACTTC. It is translated as CATSRDRAGSGGETQYF.

The CDR3 bases are TGTGCCAGCAGCTTAGCGGCGGGGGCTGATAATGGCTACACCTTC. As protein: CASSLAAGADNGYTF. The V call is TRBV7-2, the J call TRBJ1-2, with D perhaps matching TRBD1 (6 bases). The V gene lost 0 bases and the J gene lost 6 bases, with 14 bases spanning the gap. The CDR3 length is 15 residues. The V gene's germline CDR1 is SGHTA and CDR2 FQGNSA.

This clonotype was detected ten times or more. J is TRBJ1-1 and V is TRBV28; tentative D call: TRBD1 (5 bases). Trimming cost V 2 bases and J 10 bases, with 11 bases left between them. The CDR3 runs to 12 residues. Germline-derived CDR1 and CDR2 are MDHEN and SYDVKM. The CDR3 sequence is CASSLGFGTAFF. As DNA, the CDR3 is TGTGCCAGCAGTTTAGGGTTCGGGACAGCTTTCTTT.

This rearrangement joins TRBV20-1 to TRBJ1-2, with D perhaps matching TRBD1 (5 bases). Germline V gene data show CDR1 as DFQATT and CDR2 as SNEGSKA (reference sequence). This CDR3 spans 15 amino acids. Trimming shortened V by 4 bases and J by 1 base, and 16 bases separated the two germline ends. CDR3 nucleotides: TGCAGTGCTACTCAAGGTGGGGGGGGTAACTATGGCTACACCTTC. Protein: CSATQGGGGNYGYTF.

A note on this clonotype: One junction end disagrees with the germline gene, perhaps due to a read error. V gene TRBV6-2 or TRBV6-3 combines with J gene TRBJ1-5; 10 nucleotides align to TRBD1. The germline V gene encodes CDR1 MNHEY and CDR2 SVGEGT. This CDR3 contains 15 residues. The CDR3, as DNA: TGTGCCACTCGCCGGGACAGGGGAAGCAATCGGCCCCAGCATTTT. This gives the protein CATRRDRGSNRPQHF.

The rearrangement uses TRBV5-1 and TRBJ2-5; 11 bases line up with TRBD2. CDR3 length: 16 amino acids. The V gene's germline CDR1 is SGHRS and CDR2 YFSETQ. Unmatched junction bases numbered 5, after V lost 2 bases and J lost 2 bases. CDR3 residues: CASSFGTSGLQETQYF. The CDR3 coding sequence is TGCGCCAGCAGCTTTGGGACTAGCGGACTTCAAGAGACCCAGTACTTC. The entire variable domain, with the rest obtained from reference TRBV5-1 and TRBJ2-5, is as follows: KAGVTQTPRYLIKTRGQQVTLSCSPISGHRSVSWYQQTPGQGLQFLFEYFSETQRNKGNFPGRFSGRQFSNSRSEMNVSTLELGDSALYLCASSFGTSGLQETQYFGPGTRLLVL.

This clonotype was found a few times. J is TRBJ1-5 and V is TRBV19; tentatively, D is TRBD1 (5 bases). Germline CDR1 reads LNHDA; CDR2 reads SQIVND (reference sequence). The CDR3 length is 14 residues. The V end was cut by 3 bases, the J end by 5 bases, with 11 bases between. CDR3 sequence (DNA): TGTGCCAGTAGTATCCGGGGGGGACATCAGCCCCAGCATTTT. It is translated as CASSIRGGHQPQHF.

Ten or more counts support this clonotype. The V gene is TRBV7-9, the J gene TRBJ2-4, with 8 bases that match TRBD1. V lost 2 bases, J lost 8 bases, and 5 bases stayed unmatched. This CDR3 contains 14 residues. Looked up from germline, CDR1 is SEHNR and CDR2 is FQNEAQ (reference sequence). The CDR3 protein is CASSLTDRGDIQYF. CDR3 sequence (DNA): TGTGCCAGCAGCTTAACCGACAGGGGCGACATTCAGTACTTC.

This clonotype turned up a few times. The V call is TRBV7-9, the J call TRBJ2-3, with 8 bases that match TRBD2. V dropped 5 bases and J dropped 1; count of bases not matched to a gene: 5. The germline V gene has CDR1 SEHNR and CDR2 FQNEAQ (reference sequence). This CDR3 has 15 amino acids. CDR3 nucleotides: TGTGCCAGCAGCCGGCGGGGGGCCGGCACAGATACGCAGTATTTT. Its protein product is CASSRRGAGTDTQYF.

This clonotype was counted a few times. The chain uses TRBV7-9 and TRBJ2-5; the D is unclear. Germline V gives CDR1 SEHNR, CDR2 FQNEAQ (reference sequence). V was trimmed by 2 bases and J by 3 bases, leaving 10 bases between them. The CDR3 sequence is 14 residues long. The CDR3 region is CASSLTRAEETQYF. The CDR3 DNA reads TGTGCCAGCAGCTTAACTCGGGCAGAAGAGACCCAGTACTTC.

This clonotype was counted only a few times. The gene calls are TRBV6-5 and TRBJ1-4, with D possibly being TRBD1 (6 bases). This CDR3 is 15 amino acids long. The V and J ends lost 6 bases and 4 bases respectively, with 15 bases between them. Germline CDR1 reads MNHEY; CDR2 reads SVGAGI. The CDR3 DNA reads as TGTGCCAGCAGCCCCATACAGGGTATTAATGAAAAACTGTTTTTT. It is translated as CASSPIQGINEKLFF.

This clonotype was observed a few times. V and J are TRBV20-1 and TRBJ2-7; 10 nucleotides line up with TRBD1. Unmatched junction bases numbered 1, after V lost 0 bases and J lost 2 bases. The germline V gene encodes CDR1 DFQATT and CDR2 SNEGSKA (reference sequence). This CDR3 is 14 amino acids long. CDR3 in amino acids: CSARDGQGAYEQYF. The CDR3 nucleotides read TGCAGTGCTAGAGATGGACAGGGGGCCTACGAGCAGTACTTC.

This chain joins TRBV28 and TRBJ2-5; 11 bases agree with TRBD2. Germline-derived CDR1 and CDR2 are MDHEN and SYDVKM. V gave up 3 bases and J gave up 13 bases; unmatched junction bases: 10. The CDR3 is 14 residues long. CDR3 region: CASSFSGLAVHRYF. The CDR3 DNA sequence: TGTGCCAGCAGTTTCTCGGGACTAGCGGTCCATAGGTACTTC.

Here the CDR3 reads CASSEYRTGVEQYF. The CDR3 coding sequence is TGTGCCAGCAGTGAATACCGGACAGGGGTCGAGCAGTACTTC. The chain is built from TRBV6-1 and TRBJ2-7; 9 nucleotides line up with TRBD1. This CDR3 spans 14 amino acids. Unmatched junction bases numbered 5, after V lost 2 bases and J lost 6 bases. The V gene's germline CDR1 is MNHNS and CDR2 SASEGT.

The CDR3 nucleotides read TGTGCCAGCAGCTTTCTAGCGGGGAACACCGGGGAGCTGTTTTTT. Amino acid sequence: CASSFLAGNTGELFF. The rearrangement uses TRBV7-2 and TRBJ2-2; TRBD2 aligns across 8 bases. This CDR3 region has 15 residues. Per germline, CDR1 SGHTA and CDR2 FQGNSA. With V trimmed by 3 bases and J by 1 base, 1 base remained unmatched. Full variable domain (outside the CDR3, taken from reference TRBV7-2 and TRBJ2-2): GAGVSQSPSNKVTEKGKDVELRCDPISGHTALYWYRQSLGQGLEFLIYFQGNSAPDKSGLPSDRFSAERTGGSVSTLTIQRTQQEDSAVYLCASSFLAGNTGELFFGEGSRLTVL.

This clonotype was detected only a few times. V gene TRBV7-3 combines with J gene TRBJ2-2, with 9 nucleotides matching TRBD2. With 2 bases clipped from V and 4 bases from J, the junction kept 5 bases outside the gene matches. The CDR3 is 16 amino acids. Germline CDR1 is SGHTA and CDR2 is FQGTGA. Here the CDR3 reads CASSLSAGGGTGELFF. The CDR3 nucleotides are TGTGCCAGCAGCTTATCAGCGGGGGGCGGCACCGGGGAGCTGTTTTTT. Looking up the rest from reference TRBV7-3 and TRBJ2-2 gives the full variable domain: GAGVSQTPSNKVTEKGKYVELRCDPISGHTALYWYRQSLGQGPEFLIYFQGTGAADDSGLPNDRFFAVRPEGSVSTLKIQRTERGDSAVYLCASSLSAGGGTGELFFGEGSRLTVL.

This clonotype was seen repeatedly, ten times or more. The chain couples TRBV9 to TRBJ1-6, with D tentatively TRBD1 (6 bases). Trimming removed 0 bases from V and 6 bases from J, with 10 bases in between. Germline CDR1 is SGDLS and CDR2 is YYNGEE. This CDR3 contains 15 residues. DNA of the CDR3: TGTGCCAGCAGCGTAGCAGGGGCAACTAATTCACCCCTCCACTTT. Protein: CASSVAGATNSPLHF.

The chain recombines TRBV4-3 with TRBJ2-7; 9 bases are shared with TRBD2. Trimming at V came to 1 base and at J to 3 bases, leaving 4 bases not matched to a gene. The CDR3 length is 15 residues. Germline V gene data show CDR1 as LGHNA and CDR2 as YSLEER. CDR3 nucleotides: TGCGCCAGCAGCCAAGTAGGGACTAGCAACTACGAGCAGTACTTC. This translates into CASSQVGTSNYEQYF.

This clonotype was observed a handful of times. V is TRBV12-5 and J is TRBJ2-6; TRBD1 is a possible D gene (6 bases). The CDR3 extends over 17 amino acids. Germline-derived CDR1 and CDR2 are LGHNT and FRNRAP. The V end lost 7 bases, the J end lost 2 bases, and 18 bases lay between the germline ends. The CDR3 region is CASAQRYTGTGANVLTF. CDR3 nucleotide sequence: TGTGCTAGTGCCCAAAGGTATACAGGGACTGGGGCCAACGTCCTGACTTTC.

The CDR3 here is CASRSLGGLPNTQYF. The CDR3 nucleotides read TGTGCCAGCAGGTCCCTCGGGGGACTACCGAATACGCAGTATTTT. The chain joins TRBV6-2 or TRBV6-3 to TRBJ2-3, with 7 bases fitting TRBD2. Per germline, CDR1 MNHEY and CDR2 SVGEGT. The CDR3 runs to 15 residues. V dropped 6 bases and J dropped 7; count of bases not matched to a gene: 13.